This T cell receptor beta chain was retrieved from a study of blood T cell repertoires in COVID-19. Looking at the study overall: Sites in the United States, Italy and Spain provided acute and convalescent COVID-19 samples.

Comment on this clone: Compared with germline, one end of the junction differs, possibly owing to a read error.

The CDR3 totals 15 residues. CDR1 and CDR2 from the germline V gene are SSHAT and FNYEAQ (reference sequence). Authors' methods: The assay estimated nucleated cells by amplifying reference gene primers. Here immunoSEQ multiplex PCR was the method, and the copy in TCRdb shows in-frame clones only, minus some. Clonal size and the V and J genes are those of that table, whereas D and trimming came from the DNA. The sample includes under 250,000 clones, 85% of them seen just once. Patients from Seattle were sampled longitudinally, starting during active infection. The source of this sequence is a man aged 50 to 59 with COVID-19, enrolled during active disease. This chain links TRBV7-7 with TRBJ2-3; 7 bases map to TRBD2. Sample: peripheral blood. The CDR3 region has the DNA TGTGCTAGCAGCTTATCGGGAATTAGCGGGGATACGCAGTATTTT. Amino acids: CASSLSGISGDTQYF.